The clone carrying this T cell receptor beta chain was recorded a few times. This sample stems from a study of spatial heterogeneity in lung cancer. Stated time point: sample taken at primary tumor resection. Unsorted whole RNA samples from tumor, nontumor lung or frozen PBMC were sequenced. V was pared by 5 bases and J by 3 bases, with 10 bases between. This CDR3 contains 13 residues. CDR1 and CDR2 from the germline V gene are MDHEN and SYDVKM. Using its own MiXCR run on the 5' RACE reads, TCRdb lists one record per CDR3 protein. The table has 4,200 or so distinct CDR3 sequences, about 16% seen once. The chain uses TRBV28 and TRBJ1-1; a possible D gene is TRBD1 (5 bases). The specimen was PBMCs, collected at surgery. The sequence was collected from a male donor with early-stage non-small cell lung cancer. The CDR3 region has the DNA TGTGCCAGCAGTCGTCAGGGTTACACTGAAGCTTTCTTT. This gives the protein CASSRQGYTEAFF.